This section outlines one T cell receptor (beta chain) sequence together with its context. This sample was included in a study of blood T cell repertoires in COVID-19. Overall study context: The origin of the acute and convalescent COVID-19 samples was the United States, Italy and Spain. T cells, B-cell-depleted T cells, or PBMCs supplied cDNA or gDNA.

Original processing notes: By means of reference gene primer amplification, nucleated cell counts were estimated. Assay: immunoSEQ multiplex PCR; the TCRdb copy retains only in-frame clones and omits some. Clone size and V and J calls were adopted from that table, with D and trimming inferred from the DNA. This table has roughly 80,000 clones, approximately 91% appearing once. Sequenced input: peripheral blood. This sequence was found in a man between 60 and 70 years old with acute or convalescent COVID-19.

As DNA, the CDR3 is TGCGCCAGCAGCCAAGAACAGGGACCGGGTCAGCCCCAGCATTTT. Residues: CASSQEQGPGQPQHF. The V gene is TRBV4-3, the J gene TRBJ1-5; perhaps TRBD1 as D (6 bases). CDR3 size: 15 residues. Germline CDR1 reads LGHNA; CDR2 reads YSLEER. With 0 bases removed from V and 6 bases from J, the gap between germline ends came to 12 bases.